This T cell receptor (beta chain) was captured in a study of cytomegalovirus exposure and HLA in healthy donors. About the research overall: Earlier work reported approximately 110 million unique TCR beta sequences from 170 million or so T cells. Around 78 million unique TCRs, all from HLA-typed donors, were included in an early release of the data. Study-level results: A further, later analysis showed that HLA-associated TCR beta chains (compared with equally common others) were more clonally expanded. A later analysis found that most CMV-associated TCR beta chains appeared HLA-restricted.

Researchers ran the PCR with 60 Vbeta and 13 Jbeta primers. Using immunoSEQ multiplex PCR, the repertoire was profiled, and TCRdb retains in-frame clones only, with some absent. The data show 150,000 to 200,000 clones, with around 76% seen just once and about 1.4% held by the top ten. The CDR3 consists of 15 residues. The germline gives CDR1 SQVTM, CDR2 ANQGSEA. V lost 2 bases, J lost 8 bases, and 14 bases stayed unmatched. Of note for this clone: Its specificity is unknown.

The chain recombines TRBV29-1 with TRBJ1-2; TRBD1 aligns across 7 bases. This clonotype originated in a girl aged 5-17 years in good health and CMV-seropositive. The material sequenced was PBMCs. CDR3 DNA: TGCAGCGTTGAACTAAGACAGGGCGAAACACTAGGCTACACCTTC. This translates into CSVELRQGETLGYTF. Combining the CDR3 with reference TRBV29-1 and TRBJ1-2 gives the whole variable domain SAVISQKPSRDICQRGTSLTIQCQVDSQVTMMFWYRQQPGQSLTLIATANQGSEATYESGFVIDKFPISRPNLTFSTLTVSNMSPEDSSIYLCSVELRQGETLGYTFGSGTRLTVV.